These 9 T cell receptor beta chains originate from one sample sequenced in a study of long-term antiretroviral therapy in people with HIV. The assay, immunoSEQ v3.0, was run at survey level. The table came from immunoSEQ multiplex PCR; TCRdb's copy has only in-frame clones and leaves some out. Among tens of thousands of clones listed, less than 85% were seen once. The source was unsorted PBMCs, collected 0.5 years before starting antiretroviral therapy. The receptor source for this set is a man in his forties with HIV.

The chain links TRBV30 to TRBJ1-1; D unresolved. This CDR3 has 14 amino acids. Germline CDR1 reads GTSNPN; CDR2 reads SVGIG (reference sequence). V was clipped by 2 bases and J by 0 bases, with 10 bases between them. CDR3 residues: CAWSSSPMNTEAFF. CDR3 sequence (DNA): TGTGCCTGGAGTTCCTCACCTATGAACACTGAAGCTTTCTTT.

The sample holds one count of this clone. This chain joins TRBV7-8 and TRBJ1-6; the match to TRBD1 covers 7 bases. Germline values: CDR1 SGHVS, CDR2 FQNEAQ. The CDR3 covers 16 residues. Unmatched junction bases numbered 9, after V lost 5 bases and J lost 5 bases. This chain's CDR3 is CASSLGRGQNNSPLHF. DNA of the CDR3: TGTGCCAGCAGCCTGGGGAGGGGACAGAATAATTCACCCCTCCACTTT.

V is TRBV7-8 and J is TRBJ1-1; D unclear. This CDR3 comprises 13 residues. CDR1 is SGHVS, CDR2 FQNEAQ, per germline. The V end was cut by 3 bases, the J end by 1 base, with 6 bases between. The CDR3 reads CASSLKQNTEAFF. CDR3 nucleotide sequence: TGTGCCAGCAGCTTGAAGCAGAACACTGAAGCTTTCTTT.

The CDR3 spells CASSIDTNTEAFF. The CDR3 region has the DNA TGTGCCAGCAGCATCGACACGAACACTGAAGCTTTCTTT. The gene calls are TRBV5-4 and TRBJ1-1; D gene ambiguous. Germline CDR1 is SGHNT and CDR2 is YYREEE (reference sequence). Trimming stripped 4 bases from V and 1 base from J, with 8 bases between. The CDR3 length is 13 residues.

This chain connects TRBV7-2 to TRBJ1-4; 7 bases align to TRBD1. Losses at the gene ends were 5 bases for V and 0 bases for J; bases not matched to a gene: 6. The germline gives CDR1 SGHTA, CDR2 FQGNSA. The CDR3 has 16 residues. The CDR3 nucleotides are TGTGCCAGCAGCGACACTCAGGGGGCAACTAATGAAAAACTGTTTTTT. Amino acids: CASSDTQGATNEKLFF.

The V call is TRBV4-1, the J call TRBJ1-6; perhaps TRBD1 as D (6 bases). This CDR3 region has 16 residues. V lost 4 bases, J lost 0 bases, and 10 bases lay in between. The V gene's germline CDR1 is MGHRA and CDR2 YSYEKL. The CDR3: CASSLGQSSYNSPLHF. The CDR3, as DNA: TGCGCCAGCAGCCTCGGACAGAGCTCCTATAATTCACCCCTCCACTTT.

The genes are TRBV6-5 and TRBJ1-4; D is perhaps TRBD1 (6 bases). Germline V gives CDR1 MNHEY, CDR2 SVGAGI. This CDR3 spans 16 amino acids. V lost 4 bases and J lost 2, with 14 bases in between. The CDR3 reads CASSLQRGRTNEKLFF. As DNA, the CDR3 is TGTGCCAGCAGTTTGCAACGGGGGCGTACTAATGAAAAACTGTTTTTT.

This clone was seen a handful of times. V gene TRBV11-2 combines with J gene TRBJ1-6, with 8 nucleotides matching TRBD1. Germline CDR1 and CDR2: SGHAT and FQNNGV. The CDR3 is 16 amino acids. Losses at the gene ends were 0 bases for V and 10 bases for J; bases not matched to a gene: 8. The CDR3 DNA follows: TGTGCCAGCAGCTTAGATCTCGGACAGGGACGGTCACCCCTCCACTTT. This translates into CASSLDLGQGRSPLHF.

The CDR3 DNA reads as TGCGCCAGCAGCCAAGACGCCATGGATAGTTCACCCCTCCACTTT. Translation gives CASSQDAMDSSPLHF. The V call is TRBV4-3, the J call TRBJ1-6; D remains ambiguous. Germline V gene sequence: CDR1 LGHNA, CDR2 YSLEER. V lost 0 bases, J lost 9 bases, and 12 bases lay in between. This CDR3 is 15 amino acids long.